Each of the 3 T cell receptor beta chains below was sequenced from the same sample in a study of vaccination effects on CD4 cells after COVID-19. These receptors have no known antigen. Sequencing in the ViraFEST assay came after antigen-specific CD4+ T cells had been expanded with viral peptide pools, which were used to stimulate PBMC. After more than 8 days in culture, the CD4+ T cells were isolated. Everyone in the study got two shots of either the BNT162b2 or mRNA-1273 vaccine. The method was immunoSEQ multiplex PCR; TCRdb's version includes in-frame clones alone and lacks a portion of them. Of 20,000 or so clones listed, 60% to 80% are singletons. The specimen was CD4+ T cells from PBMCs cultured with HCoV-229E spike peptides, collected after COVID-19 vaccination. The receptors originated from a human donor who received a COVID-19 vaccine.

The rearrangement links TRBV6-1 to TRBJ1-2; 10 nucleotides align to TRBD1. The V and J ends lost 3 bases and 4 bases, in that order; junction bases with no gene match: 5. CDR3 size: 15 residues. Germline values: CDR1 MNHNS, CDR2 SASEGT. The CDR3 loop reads CASSEGQGPFYGYTF. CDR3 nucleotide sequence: TGTGCCAGCAGTGAGGGACAGGGGCCCTTCTATGGCTACACCTTC.

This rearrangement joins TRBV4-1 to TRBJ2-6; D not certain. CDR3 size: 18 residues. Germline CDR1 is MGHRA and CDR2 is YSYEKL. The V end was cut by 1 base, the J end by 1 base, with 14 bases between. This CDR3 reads CASSQVAAGVSGANVLTF. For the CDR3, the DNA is TGCGCCAGCAGCCAAGTTGCGGCTGGGGTGTCTGGGGCCAACGTCCTGACTTTC.

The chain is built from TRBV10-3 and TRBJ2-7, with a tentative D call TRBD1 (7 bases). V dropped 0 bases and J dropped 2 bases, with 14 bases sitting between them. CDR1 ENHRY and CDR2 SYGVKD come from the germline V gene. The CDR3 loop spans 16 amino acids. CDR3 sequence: CAISESMGRGAYEQYF. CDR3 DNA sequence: TGTGCCATCAGTGAGTCGATGGGCAGGGGGGCCTACGAGCAGTACTTC.